The 10 T cell receptor beta chains below come from one sample, sequenced in a study of blood T cell repertoires in COVID-19. Some clones are missing from TCRdb's copy, which holds only in-frame ones; the method was immunoSEQ multiplex PCR. The sample carries 54,000 or so clones, under 85% recorded once. The sample taken for sequencing was peripheral blood. The receptors shown here come from a woman in her sixties or seventies with acute or convalescent COVID-19.

The rearrangement links TRBV6-5 to TRBJ2-2, with 7 bases fitting TRBD2. CDR1 and CDR2 from the germline V gene are MNHEY and SVGAGI. Losses at the gene ends were 4 bases for V and 5 bases for J; bases not matched to a gene: 10. The CDR3 runs 16 residues. The CDR3 nucleotides read TGTGCCAGCAGTTGGGGAGGGCCGGGAAAGACCGGGGAGCTGTTTTTT. Its protein is CASSWGGPGKTGELFF.

This clone came up a few times. This chain links TRBV2 with TRBJ2-3; 12 bases line up with TRBD2. Germline CDR1 and CDR2: SNHLY and FYNNEI. V dropped 4 bases and J dropped 6; count of bases not matched to a gene: 2. The CDR3 totals 14 residues. CDR3 sequence (DNA): TGTGCCAGCAGTGGGACTAGCGGGATGGATACGCAGTATTTT. Translated, it gives CASSGTSGMDTQYF.

The chain employs TRBV9 and TRBJ2-5, with no clear D. The length of the CDR3 is 15 residues. Germline assignment: CDR1 SGDLS and CDR2 YYNGEE. Trimming took off 0 bases at V and 4 bases at J, with 13 bases between the two ends. The CDR3 here is CASSVVAGFGETQYF. DNA for the CDR3: TGTGCCAGCAGCGTAGTAGCCGGGTTTGGAGAGACCCAGTACTTC.

The V and J genes are TRBV6-5 and TRBJ1-2; no firm D call. Trimming removed 0 bases from V and 6 bases from J, with 8 bases in between. The CDR3 consists of 13 residues. Germline V gives CDR1 MNHEY, CDR2 SVGAGI. The CDR3 reads CASSYSALNGYTF. As DNA, the CDR3 is TGTGCCAGCAGTTACTCTGCGCTTAATGGCTACACCTTC.

The chain employs TRBV6-6 and TRBJ1-2; 7 bases match TRBD1. The CDR3 is 13 residues long. V lost 6 bases to trimming and J lost 2 bases; unmatched junction nucleotides: 3. Germline CDR1 and CDR2: MNHNY and SVGAGI (reference sequence). The DNA of the CDR3 is TGTGCCAGCAGCCCGACAGGGAACTATGGCTACACCTTC. Translating gives CASSPTGNYGYTF.

The V and J genes are TRBV24-1 and TRBJ2-5, with D possibly TRBD1 on 6 matching bases. Germline V gene sequence: CDR1 KGHDR, CDR2 SFDVKD. V lost 4 bases and J 3 bases, leaving 14 bases between the germline ends. The CDR3 contains 15 residues. This CDR3 reads CATSELRGSEETQYF. The CDR3 DNA is TGTGCCACCAGTGAATTGAGGGGGTCAGAAGAGACCCAGTACTTC.

The chain employs TRBV5-1 and TRBJ1-1; 7 bases align to TRBD1. After removal of 3 bases from V and 2 bases from J, the junction contained 4 bases not matched to a gene. Looked up from germline, CDR1 is SGHRS and CDR2 is YFSETQ. This CDR3 is 14 amino acids long. Here the CDR3 DNA reads TGCGCCAGCAGCTCGGGACAGCCCAACACTGAAGCTTTCTTT. Its translation is CASSSGQPNTEAFF.

This clone was found once. V usage is TRBV4-2 and J usage is TRBJ2-5, with 8 bases that match TRBD2. The V segment lost 1 base and the J segment 8 bases; nucleotides outside the gene matches: 9. CDR1 and CDR2 from the germline V gene are LGHNA and YNFKEQ. CDR3 length: 15 amino acids. CDR3 region: CASSQGIAGPGTQYF. The CDR3 DNA follows: TGTGCCAGCAGCCAAGGGATAGCGGGGCCGGGTACCCAGTACTTC.

This clone was seen a handful of times. This rearrangement joins TRBV4-1 to TRBJ2-6; D gene ambiguous. Trimming took off 0 bases at V and 0 bases at J, with 6 bases between the two ends. This CDR3 is built from 16 residues. Per the germline V gene, CDR1 is MGHRA and CDR2 is YSYEKL. DNA for the CDR3: TGCGCCAGCAGCCAAGATGCCGGCTCTGGGGCCAACGTCCTGACTTTC. Its translation: CASSQDAGSGANVLTF.

The count of this clone is one. The chain links TRBV11-2 to TRBJ2-1, with 9 bases aligning to TRBD2. Germline loops: CDR1 SGHAT, CDR2 FQNNGV. This CDR3 region has 15 residues. After removal of 3 bases from V and 5 bases from J, the junction contained 5 bases not matched to a gene. In DNA, the CDR3 is TGTGCCAGCAGCTTCTCGCGGGGGGGAAACAATGAGCAGTTCTTC. Translated, it gives CASSFSRGGNNEQFF. The full variable domain, with the rest looked up from reference TRBV11-2 and TRBJ2-1, is EAGVAQSPRYKIIEKRQSVAFWCNPISGHATLYWYQQILGQGPKLLIQFQNNGVVDDSQLPKDRFSAERLKGVDSTLKIQPAKLEDSAVYLCASSFSRGGNNEQFFGPGTRLTVL.